This TCR beta chain was sequenced during a study of a mutant IDH1 vaccine in newly diagnosed glioma. Overall study: Treated patients, about 60% male and around 40% female, averaged about 40 years of age. Notes on the study in general: Alterations occurring in top peripheral T cell clonotypes seemed unrelated to pseudoprogression.

The germline V gene encodes CDR1 MRHNA and CDR2 SNTAGT. The germline V and J ends were trimmed by 4 bases and 1 base, with 5 bases remaining between them. The CDR3 sequence is 13 residues long. Profiled with immunoSEQ multiplex PCR; TCRdb holds only in-frame clones, not every one. The sample shows just under 80,000 clones, roughly 91% of them seen only once. The time point was: week 5, during vaccination. Each dose delivered 300 ug of mutant IDH1 20-mer peptide subcutaneously with imiquimod. About this clone: Its antigen remains unknown.

The specimen comprised PBMCs, sampled from a glioma patient whose treatment included an IDH1 peptide vaccine. J is TRBJ2-1 and V is TRBV6-4; D perhaps matches TRBD2 (5 bases). The clonotype was recovered from a woman aged 45-59 years with glioma. The CDR3 nucleotides read TGTGCCAGCAGTGGAGGGTCCTACAATGAGCAGTTCTTC. It yields the protein CASSGGSYNEQFF.